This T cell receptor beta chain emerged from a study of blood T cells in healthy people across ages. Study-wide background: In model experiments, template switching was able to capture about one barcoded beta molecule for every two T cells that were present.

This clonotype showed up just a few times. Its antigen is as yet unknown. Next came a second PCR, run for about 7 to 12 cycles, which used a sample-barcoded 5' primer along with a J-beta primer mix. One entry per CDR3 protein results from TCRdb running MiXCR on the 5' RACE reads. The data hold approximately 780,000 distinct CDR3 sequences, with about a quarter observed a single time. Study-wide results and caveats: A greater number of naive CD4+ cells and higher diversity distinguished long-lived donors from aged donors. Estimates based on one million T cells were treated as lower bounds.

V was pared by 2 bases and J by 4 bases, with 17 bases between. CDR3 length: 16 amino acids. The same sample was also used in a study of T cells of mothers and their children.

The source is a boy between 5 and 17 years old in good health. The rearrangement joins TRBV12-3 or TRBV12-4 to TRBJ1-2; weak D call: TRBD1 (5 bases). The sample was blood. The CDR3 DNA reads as TGTGCCAGCAGTTTATGGCCCGGGACGGAGAGCTATGGCTACACCTTC. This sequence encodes CASSLWPGTESYGYTF.